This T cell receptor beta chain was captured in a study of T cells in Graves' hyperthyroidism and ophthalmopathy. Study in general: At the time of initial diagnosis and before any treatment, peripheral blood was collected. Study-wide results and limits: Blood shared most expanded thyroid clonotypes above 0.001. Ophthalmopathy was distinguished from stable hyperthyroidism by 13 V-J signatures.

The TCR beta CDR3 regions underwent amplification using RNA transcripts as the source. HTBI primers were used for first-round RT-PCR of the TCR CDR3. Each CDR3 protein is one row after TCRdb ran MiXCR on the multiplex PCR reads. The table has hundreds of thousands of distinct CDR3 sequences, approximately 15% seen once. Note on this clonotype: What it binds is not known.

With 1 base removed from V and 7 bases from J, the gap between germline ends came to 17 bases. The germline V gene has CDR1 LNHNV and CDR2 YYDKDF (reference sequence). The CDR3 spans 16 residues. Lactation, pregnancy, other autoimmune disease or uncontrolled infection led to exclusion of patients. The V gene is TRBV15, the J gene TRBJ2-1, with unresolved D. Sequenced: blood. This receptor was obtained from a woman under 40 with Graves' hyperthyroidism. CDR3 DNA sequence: TGTGCCACCAGCAGAGGGGCCTTAGCCGTAGGAAATGAGCAGTTCTTC. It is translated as CATSRGALAVGNEQFF.